A single sample is the source of the 17 T cell receptor beta chains below, sequenced in a study of blood T cells in healthy people across ages. A second roughly 7 to 12 cycle PCR used barcoded and J-beta primers. From the 5' RACE reads, TCRdb called clonotypes with MiXCR, one entry per CDR3 protein. The table has around 520,000 distinct CDR3 sequences, about 29% seen once. This sample also belongs to another study, concerning T cells of mothers and their children.

Sequenced sample: blood. Source of these receptors: a boy aged 2 to 10 in good health.

This clonotype showed up many times. The chain has TRBV7-2 and TRBJ2-5; D unclear. This CDR3 has 12 residues. Germline V lookup: CDR1 SGHTA, CDR2 FQGNSA. Deletions cut 6 bases from V and 0 bases from J, with 5 bases between. The CDR3 DNA is TGTGCCAGCAGGCAGAACCAAGAGACCCAGTACTTC. Translating gives CASRQNQETQYF.

This clonotype occurred a few times. The chain is built from TRBV7-9 and TRBJ2-7; 8 nucleotides align to TRBD1. V trimming: 5 bases; J trimming: 0 bases; junction bases outside the gene matches: 9. The CDR3 is made up of 16 amino acids. Germline V CDR1 and CDR2: SEHNR, FQNEAQ (reference sequence). Here the CDR3 reads CASSTTGQGTSYEQYF. CDR3 nucleotides: TGTGCCAGCAGCACCACCGGACAGGGTACCTCCTACGAGCAGTACTTC.

The chain combines TRBV7-8 with TRBJ1-3; weak D call: TRBD1 (6 bases). The germline V and J ends were trimmed by 3 bases and 1 base, with 16 bases remaining between them. The CDR3 runs 17 residues. Germline V gene data show CDR1 as SGHVS and CDR2 as FQNEAQ. The CDR3, as DNA: TGTGCCAGCAGCTTCCAGGGGCAGGGATCGTCTGGAAACACCATATATTTT. This translates into CASSFQGQGSSGNTIYF.

This chain uses TRBV5-1 with TRBJ1-4; 11 bases line up with TRBD1. Germline CDR1 and CDR2: SGHRS and YFSETQ. The CDR3 extends over 16 amino acids. With V trimmed by 4 bases and J by 3 bases, 5 bases remained unmatched. The CDR3 DNA is TGCGCCAGCAGCCCGGACAGGGGGCGAGCTAATGAAAAACTGTTTTTT. It encodes CASSPDRGRANEKLFF.

The chain has TRBV2 and TRBJ1-2; D not resolved. CDR1 is SNHLY and CDR2 is FYNNEI in the germline V gene. V was clipped by 4 bases and J by 2 bases, with 8 bases between them. The CDR3 totals 13 residues. The DNA for the CDR3 is TGTGCCAGCAGTGGGTCCCACAACTATGGCTACACCTTC. Residues: CASSGSHNYGYTF.

This clonotype has more than one count but fewer than ten. The CDR3 here is CASSYPGQGEFFPGELFF. The CDR3 DNA reads TGTGCCAGCAGTTACCCGGGACAGGGGGAGTTTTTTCCCGGGGAGCTGTTTTTT. The genes are TRBV6-5 and TRBJ2-2; 11 nucleotides line up with TRBD1. CDR3 length: 18 amino acids. Germline V gene sequence: CDR1 MNHEY, CDR2 SVGAGI. Trimming at V came to 2 bases and at J to 6 bases, leaving 11 bases not matched to a gene.

The J gene is TRBJ1-1, the V gene TRBV14; D not resolved. This CDR3 region has 16 residues. Per the germline V gene, CDR1 is SGHDN and CDR2 is FVKESK. V lost 4 bases and J 6 bases, leaving 21 bases between the germline ends. The CDR3 spells CASSPRGLGAKPEAFF. Written as DNA, the CDR3 is TGTGCCAGCAGCCCACGGGGTTTGGGCGCGAAGCCTGAAGCTTTCTTT.

The chain employs TRBV29-1 and TRBJ2-3; 11 bases map to TRBD2. CDR3 length: 18 residues. With 1 base clipped from V and 2 bases from J, the junction kept 11 bases outside the gene matches. CDR1 SQVTM and CDR2 ANQGSEA come from the germline V gene. The CDR3 DNA follows: TGCAGCGTTGAAGGTGGCGGGCTAGCGGGAGGACTCACAGATACGCAGTATTTT. Protein product: CSVEGGGLAGGLTDTQYF.

This chain uses TRBV28 with TRBJ1-1; D gene uncertain. CDR3 length: 12 residues. The germline gives CDR1 MDHEN, CDR2 SYDVKM. Trimming pared 2 bases from V and 8 bases from J, leaving 9 bases between. This CDR3 is CASSLAKEEAFF. CDR3 bases: TGTGCCAGCAGTTTAGCCAAGGAGGAAGCTTTCTTT.

This clonotype was detected only a few times. The chain links TRBV20-1 to TRBJ1-5; D might be TRBD1 (5 bases). V lost 4 bases, J lost 4 bases, and 14 bases lay in between. Germline loops: CDR1 DFQATT, CDR2 SNEGSKA (reference sequence). This CDR3 region has 14 residues. The CDR3 region has the DNA TGCAGTGCTATTGAAGGGGAAAGGAATCAGCCCCAGCATTTT. It specifies CSAIEGERNQPQHF.

The J gene is TRBJ2-1, the V gene TRBV11-2; 12 bases are a match to TRBD2. The ends lost 6 bases at V and 9 bases at J; junction bases unmatched: 12. CDR3 size: 16 residues. The germline V gene has CDR1 SGHAT and CDR2 FQNNGV. The DNA for the CDR3 is TGTGCCAGCAGGGCCCTAGCGGGGGGGCGTCGGTCTGAGCAGTTCTTC. As protein: CASRALAGGRRSEQFF.

This clonotype was detected a few times. This rearrangement joins TRBV5-5 to TRBJ1-2; D is undetermined. The CDR3 length is 13 residues. The germline V gene has CDR1 SGHKS and CDR2 YYEKEE (reference sequence). V was pared by 2 bases and J by 5 bases, with 10 bases between. The CDR3 reads CASSFTETYGYTF. CDR3 bases: TGTGCCAGCAGCTTTACAGAGACATATGGCTACACCTTC.

J is TRBJ2-7 and V is TRBV5-6; D not certain. V was shortened by 2 bases and J by 10 bases, with 19 bases between the two germline ends. The CDR3 length is 14 residues. Germline V CDR1 and CDR2: SGHDT, YYEEEE. DNA for the CDR3: TGTGCCAGCAGCTTTGAAGGAGCCCCCTATGACCAGTACTTC. It specifies CASSFEGAPYDQYF.

As regards this clonotype: A much bigger clone sits one base away, suggesting this may be a read error. It is likely a read error, because the conserved phenylalanine at the end of the CDR3 is missing. The genes are TRBV20-1 and TRBJ2-1, with 10 bases fitting TRBD2. Per germline, CDR1 DFQATT and CDR2 SNEGSKA (reference sequence). V shed 4 bases and J 1 base; nucleotides not matched to a gene: 4. This CDR3 is 15 amino acids long. As DNA, the CDR3 is TGCAGTGCTAAACTAGCGGGGACATCCTACAATGAGCAGTTCCTC. Protein sequence: CSAKLAGTSYNEQFL.

In its sample, this clonotype was seen many times. The chain links TRBV12-3 or TRBV12-4 to TRBJ2-5; D gene uncertain. The CDR3 covers 14 residues. V shed 7 bases and J shed 1 base, with 13 bases lying between them. This chain's CDR3 is CASTNNSPQETQYF. In DNA, the CDR3 is TGTGCCAGCACAAATAATAGTCCCCAAGAGACCCAGTACTTC.

The rearrangement uses TRBV9 and TRBJ2-5; TRBD1 aligns across 7 bases. This CDR3 has 16 amino acids. The trim removed 0 bases at V and 1 base at J, leaving 6 bases unmatched. Germline V gene data show CDR1 as SGDLS and CDR2 as YYNGEE. The CDR3 sequence: CASSVAPGTVQETQYF. CDR3 bases: TGTGCCAGCAGCGTAGCCCCCGGGACAGTCCAAGAGACCCAGTACTTC.

The V call is TRBV4-3, the J call TRBJ1-6, with D possibly being TRBD1 (5 bases). V lost 4 bases and J lost 6, with 16 bases in between. The CDR3 spans 16 residues. CDR1 is LGHNA and CDR2 is YSLEER in the germline V gene. The DNA for the CDR3 is TGCGCCAGCAGCCCACAGGACTTTAGAACTAATTCACCCCTCCACTTT. This gives the protein CASSPQDFRTNSPLHF.